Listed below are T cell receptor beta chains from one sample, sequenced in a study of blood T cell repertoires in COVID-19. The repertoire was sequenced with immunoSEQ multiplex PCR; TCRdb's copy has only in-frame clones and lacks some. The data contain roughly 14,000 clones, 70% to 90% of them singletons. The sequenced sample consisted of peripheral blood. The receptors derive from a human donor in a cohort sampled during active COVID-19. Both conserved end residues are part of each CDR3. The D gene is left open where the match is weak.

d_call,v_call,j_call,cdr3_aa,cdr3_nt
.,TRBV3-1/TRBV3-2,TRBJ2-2,CASSPSGVSGELFF,TGTGCCAGCAGCCCCTCCGGGGTTTCTGGGGAGCTGTTTTTT
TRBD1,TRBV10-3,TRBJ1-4,CAIKGQPNEKLFF,TGTGCCATCAAGGGACAGCCTAATGAAAAACTGTTTTTT
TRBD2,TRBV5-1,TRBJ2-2,CASSLGAGANTGELFF,TGCGCCAGCAGCTTGGGAGCGGGGGCGAACACCGGGGAGCTGTTTTTT
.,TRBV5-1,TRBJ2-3,CASSARHRFRPTDTQYF,TGCGCCAGCAGCGCGAGACACCGCTTCAGACCAACGGATACGCAGTATTTT
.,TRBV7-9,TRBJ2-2,CASSTPGIRNTGELFF,TGTGCCAGCAGCACCCCGGGGATTCGGAACACCGGGGAGCTGTTTTTT
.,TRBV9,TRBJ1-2,CASSVAFGGGYTF,TGTGCCAGCAGCGTAGCGTTCGGGGGTGGCTACACCTTC
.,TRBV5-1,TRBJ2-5,CASRRGTETQYF,TGCGCCAGCAGAAGGGGAACGGAGACCCAGTACTTC
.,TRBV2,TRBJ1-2,CASSEGGAAWGYTF,TGTGCCAGCAGTGAAGGCGGGGCAGCGTGGGGCTACACCTTC
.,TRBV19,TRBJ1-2,CASKTGINYGYTF,TGTGCCAGTAAAACAGGCATAAACTATGGCTACACCTTC
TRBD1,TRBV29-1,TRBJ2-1,CSVDGTGAGDEQFF,TGCAGCGTCGACGGGACAGGGGCCGGGGATGAGCAGTTCTTC
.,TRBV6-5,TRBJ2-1,CASSTRGGPFDEQFF,TGTGCCAGCAGTACGAGGGGGGGGCCATTTGATGAGCAGTTCTTC